A selection of T cell receptor beta chains follows, all from one sample in a study of T-cell memory formation after mild COVID-19. One entry per CDR3 protein results from TCRdb running MiXCR on the 5' RACE reads. The sample carries 280,000 or so distinct CDR3 sequences, about a sixth recorded once. Sequenced material: PBMCs or a T cell subset sorted from them (not recorded which). The receptors derive from a man between 18 and 35 years old who had mild COVID-19 (a few samples of this study predate the infection). Cell type and time point are not known. Each CDR3 is given with its conserved first and last residue. The order of the fields is J gene, V gene, CDR3 protein.

j_call: TRBJ1-6; v_call: TRBV7-2; cdr3_aa: CASSLTGGRSPLHF
j_call: TRBJ2-2; v_call: TRBV7-9; cdr3_aa: CASSPILTGELFF
j_call: TRBJ2-7; v_call: TRBV12-3/TRBV12-4; cdr3_aa: CASSFTVPYEQYF
j_call: TRBJ1-1; v_call: TRBV7-2; cdr3_aa: CASSLAGGAPTEAFF
j_call: TRBJ1-5; v_call: TRBV4-1; cdr3_aa: CASSGLGFKPQHF
j_call: TRBJ1-4; v_call: TRBV4-1; cdr3_aa: CASSPVRGEKLFF
j_call: TRBJ2-3; v_call: TRBV20-1; cdr3_aa: CSARTGADTQYF
j_call: TRBJ1-2; v_call: TRBV29-1; cdr3_aa: CSVEDLTRGGYTF
j_call: TRBJ1-5; v_call: TRBV20-1; cdr3_aa: CSADDRDNLNQPQHF
j_call: TRBJ2-5; v_call: TRBV5-1; cdr3_aa: CASSYGRGQETQYF
j_call: TRBJ2-3; v_call: TRBV7-2; cdr3_aa: CASSPPLGTQYF
j_call: TRBJ2-1; v_call: TRBV7-2; cdr3_aa: CASSFLGGPADSSRFF
j_call: TRBJ2-1; v_call: TRBV5-1; cdr3_aa: CASSSGWDVGINEQFF
j_call: TRBJ2-7; v_call: TRBV5-5; cdr3_aa: CASSLFRGPSEQYF
j_call: TRBJ2-1; v_call: TRBV9; cdr3_aa: CASSSSGGFYNEQFF
j_call: TRBJ2-3; v_call: TRBV7-2; cdr3_aa: CATGVAAGVYTDTQYF
j_call: TRBJ1-5; v_call: TRBV5-1; cdr3_aa: CASSYSGTGDQPQHF
j_call: TRBJ2-1; v_call: TRBV5-4; cdr3_aa: CASSLWGPYNEQFF
j_call: TRBJ2-3; v_call: TRBV7-2; cdr3_aa: CASSRVMADTQYF
j_call: TRBJ2-7; v_call: TRBV5-1; cdr3_aa: CASSPRDSYSYEQYF
j_call: TRBJ2-1; v_call: TRBV2; cdr3_aa: CASSEGSWDNEQFF
j_call: TRBJ2-5; v_call: TRBV5-4; cdr3_aa: CASSPIPTSGLQYF
j_call: TRBJ1-2; v_call: TRBV19; cdr3_aa: CATVTGSVEPAYGYTF
j_call: TRBJ1-5; v_call: TRBV5-1; cdr3_aa: CASSLQGESNQPQHF
j_call: TRBJ2-5; v_call: TRBV6-2/TRBV6-3; cdr3_aa: CASSSIAETQYF
j_call: TRBJ1-5; v_call: TRBV28; cdr3_aa: CASSLGDVSDSNQPQHF
j_call: TRBJ2-3; v_call: TRBV12-3/TRBV12-4; cdr3_aa: CASSNQGVSSTQYF